This TCR beta chain was identified during a study of CD8 T cells in ankylosing spondylitis. TCRdb reprocessed the 5' RACE reads with MiXCR, giving one entry per CDR3 protein. Of about 160,000 distinct CDR3 sequences in the sample, around 20% were seen once. This clonotype was counted at least ten times. The antigen remains unidentified. Study-level points and caveats: Ankylosing spondylitis blood appeared to be characterized by a TCR beta motif of eight or nine highly homologous variants. Reported data indicate significant enrichment of disease-linked clones within matched ankylosing spondylitis synovial fluid. Existing reports had already noted some motif variants in reactive arthritis synovial fluid and blood.

Germline V gene sequence: CDR1 DFQATT, CDR2 SNEGSKA (reference sequence). This CDR3 is built from 11 residues. V lost 1 base and J 6 bases, leaving 5 bases between the germline ends. Sequencing was performed on blood, either unsorted or a sorted T cell fraction (not recorded which). This TCR was recovered from a male donor with ankylosing spondylitis or in good health (not recorded which). This sequence joins TRBV20-1 and TRBJ2-3; D not resolved. The CDR3 DNA sequence: TGCAGTGCTAGAGGACTCGATACGCAGTATTTT. It yields the protein CSARGLDTQYF.